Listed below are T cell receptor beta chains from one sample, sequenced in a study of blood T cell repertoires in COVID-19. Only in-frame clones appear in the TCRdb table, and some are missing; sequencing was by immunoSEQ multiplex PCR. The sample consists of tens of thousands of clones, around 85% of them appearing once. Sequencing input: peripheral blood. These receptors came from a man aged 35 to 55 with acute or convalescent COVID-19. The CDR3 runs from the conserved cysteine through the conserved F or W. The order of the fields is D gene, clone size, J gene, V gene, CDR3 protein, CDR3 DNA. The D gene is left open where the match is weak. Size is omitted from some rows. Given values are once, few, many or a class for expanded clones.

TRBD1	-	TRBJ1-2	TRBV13	CASSLGQGDYGYTF	TGTGCCAGCAGCTTAGGCCAGGGGGACTATGGCTACACCTTC
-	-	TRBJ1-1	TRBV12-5	CASALRGSAAFF	TGTGCTAGTGCCTTGAGGGGGTCGGCGGCTTTCTTT
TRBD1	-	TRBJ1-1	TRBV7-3	CASSLTGQGEAFF	TGTGCCAGCAGCTTAACGGGACAGGGTGAAGCTTTCTTT
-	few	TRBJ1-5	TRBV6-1	CASSEGGGGQPQHF	TGTGCCAGCAGTGAAGGTGGGGGAGGGCAGCCCCAGCATTTT
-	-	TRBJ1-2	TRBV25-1	CASSEWGRDSYGYTF	TGTGCCAGCAGTGAATGGGGCAGGGATTCCTATGGCTACACCTTC
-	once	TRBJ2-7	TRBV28	CASSFSGEQYF	TGTGCCAGCAGTTTTTCCGGGGAGCAGTACTTC
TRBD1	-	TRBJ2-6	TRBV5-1	CASSPQGTGDGANVLTF	TGCGCCAGCAGCCCGCAGGGGACAGGAGATGGGGCCAACGTCCTGACTTTC
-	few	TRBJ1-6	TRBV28	CASSTTFGLYNSPLHF	TGTGCCAGCAGCACAACGTTCGGACTATATAATTCACCCCTCCACTTT
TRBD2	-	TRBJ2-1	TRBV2	CASSGEGPRPDEQFF	TGTGCCAGCAGCGGGGAGGGCCCCCGGCCCGATGAGCAGTTCTTC
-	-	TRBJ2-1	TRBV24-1	CATSDPKTAHNEQFF	TGTGCCACCAGTGATCCGAAGACAGCTCACAATGAGCAGTTCTTC
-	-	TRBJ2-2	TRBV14	CASSQGGRGTTGELFF	TGTGCCAGCAGCCAAGGGGGGCGCGGAACGACCGGGGAGCTGTTTTTT
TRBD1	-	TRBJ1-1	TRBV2	CASLRGPNTEAFF	TGTGCCAGCCTAAGGGGGCCGAACACTGAAGCTTTCTTT
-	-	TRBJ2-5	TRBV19	CASSTRTDQETQYF	TGTGCCAGTAGTACACGGACAGATCAAGAGACCCAGTACTTC
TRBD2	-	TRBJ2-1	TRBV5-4	CASSGGLAGSYNEQFF	TGTGCCAGCAGCGGGGGACTAGCAGGCTCCTACAATGAGCAGTTCTTC
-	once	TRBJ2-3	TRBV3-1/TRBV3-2	CASSQDTSTDTQYF	TGTGCCAGCAGCCAAGACACTAGCACAGATACGCAGTATTTT
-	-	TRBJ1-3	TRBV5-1	CASSLESGAGNTIYF	TGCGCCAGCAGCTTGGAATCCGGGGCTGGAAACACCATATATTTT
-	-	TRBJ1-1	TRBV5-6	CASTPTGYSEAFF	TGTGCCAGCACCCCAACAGGGTACTCTGAAGCTTTCTTT
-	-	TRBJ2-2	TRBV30	CAWTTDQPSSNTGELFF	TGTGCCTGGACGACTGATCAACCATCCTCGAACACCGGGGAGCTGTTTTTT
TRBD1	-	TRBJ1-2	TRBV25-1	CASSDPLQGGGYTF	TGTGCCAGCAGTGATCCATTACAGGGGGGCGGCTACACCTTC
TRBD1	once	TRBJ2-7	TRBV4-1	CASSHGPGQGAREQYF	TGCGCCAGCAGCCATGGTCCGGGACAGGGGGCGCGTGAGCAGTACTTC
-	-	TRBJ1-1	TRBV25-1	CASSLTGLNTEAFF	TGTGCCAGCAGTTTGACAGGATTGAACACTGAAGCTTTCTTT
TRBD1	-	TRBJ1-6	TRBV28	CASSFPDRGESPLHF	TGTGCCAGCAGTTTCCCGGACAGGGGAGAATCACCCCTCCACTTT
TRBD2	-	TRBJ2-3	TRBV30	CAWSRGGSTDTQYF	TGTGCCTGGAGTCGCGGGGGAAGCACAGATACGCAGTATTTT
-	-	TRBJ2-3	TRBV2	CASSESPEGGAGTDTQYF	TGTGCCAGCAGTGAAAGCCCCGAGGGCGGAGCCGGCACAGATACGCAGTATTTT
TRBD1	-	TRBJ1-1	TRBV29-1	CSVKGQPNTEAFF	TGCAGCGTTAAGGGACAGCCGAACACTGAAGCTTTCTTT
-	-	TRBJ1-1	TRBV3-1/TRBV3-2	CASSQLRPTGAEAFF	TGTGCCAGCAGCCAGTTGAGACCAACAGGCGCTGAAGCTTTCTTT
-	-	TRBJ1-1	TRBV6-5	CASRLDQFEAFF	TGTGCCAGCAGGCTAGACCAGTTTGAAGCTTTCTTT
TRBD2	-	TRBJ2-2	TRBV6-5	CASNRLAGEIGELFF	TGTGCCAGCAACCGGCTAGCGGGGGAAATCGGGGAGCTGTTTTTT
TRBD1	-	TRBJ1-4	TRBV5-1	CASSLVAGGRNEKLFF	TGCGCCAGCAGCTTGGTGGCAGGGGGGCGAAATGAAAAACTGTTTTTT
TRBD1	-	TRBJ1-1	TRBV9	CASSATGVTEAFF	TGTGCCAGCAGCGCAACAGGGGTGACTGAAGCTTTCTTT
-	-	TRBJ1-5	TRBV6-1	CASSEAPLYSNQPQHF	TGTGCCAGCAGTGAAGCCCCCCTATATAGCAATCAGCCCCAGCATTTT
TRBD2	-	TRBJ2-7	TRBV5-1	CASSLFGGYSYEQYF	TGCGCCAGCAGCCTGTTCGGGGGGTATAGTTACGAGCAGTACTTC
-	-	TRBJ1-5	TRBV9	CASSVKENQPQHF	TGTGCCAGCAGCGTCAAGGAGAATCAGCCCCAGCATTTT
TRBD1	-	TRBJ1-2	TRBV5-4	CASSSTGGGLYGYTF	TGTGCCAGCAGCTCGACAGGGGGGGGCCTCTATGGCTACACCTTC
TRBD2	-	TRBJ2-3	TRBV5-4	CASSTPGLADTDTQYF	TGTGCCAGCAGCACCCCGGGACTAGCGGACACAGATACGCAGTATTTT